Presented here are 25 T cell receptor beta chains from one specimen sequenced in a study of beta chain features in type 1 diabetes. For these receptors, no antigen is known. All of the isolated RNA was reverse transcribed, so expressed TCRB transcripts were sequenced. TCRdb keeps only in-frame clones here, not all; method: immunoSEQ multiplex PCR. The sample consists of under 200,000 clones, 7.5% to 9.5% of them appearing once. Findings and caveats of the study: Significant though moderate, a shortening of TCRB CDR3s appeared in all four CD4+ subsets of Type 1 diabetes patients.

Material: central memory CD4+ T cells from blood. These receptors were collected from a woman aged 18-35 years with type 1 diabetes.

This chain links TRBV5-6 with TRBJ1-4; no firm D call. Germline V lookup: CDR1 SGHDT, CDR2 YYEEEE. The CDR3 has 13 amino acids. V lost 0 bases and J lost 7, with 7 bases in between. The CDR3 spells CASSLGTGEKLFF. CDR3 coding DNA: TGTGCCAGCAGCTTGGGCACGGGTGAAAAACTGTTTTTT.

This clone was detected a few times. The chain is built from TRBV7-2 and TRBJ2-1; D remains ambiguous. There are 11 residues in the CDR3. The V and J ends lost 2 bases and 8 bases respectively, with 4 bases between them. Germline CDR1 is SGHTA and CDR2 is FQGNSA. The CDR3 loop reads CASSLIDEQFF. CDR3 nucleotide sequence: TGTGCCAGCAGCTTAATCGATGAGCAGTTCTTC.

This clone was detected only a few times. The rearrangement joins TRBV11-2 to TRBJ2-7; D ambiguous. The V end was cut by 1 base, the J end by 1 base, with 5 bases between. Germline V gives CDR1 SGHAT, CDR2 FQNNGV. This CDR3 spans 13 amino acids. The CDR3 sequence is CASSLVASYEQYF. The CDR3 region has the DNA TGTGCCAGCAGCTTAGTTGCGTCCTACGAGCAGTACTTC.

This chain connects TRBV13 to TRBJ1-6; D not certain. The CDR3 loop spans 18 amino acids. Trimming removed 5 bases from V and 0 bases from J, with 17 bases in between. Germline loops: CDR1 PRHDT, CDR2 FYEKMQ (reference sequence). CDR3 DNA sequence: TGTGCCAGCAGCCGACGTCAATCGGGGAACTCCTATAATTCACCCCTCCACTTT. It yields the protein CASSRRQSGNSYNSPLHF. Together with reference TRBV13 and TRBJ1-6, the CDR3 gives the full variable domain: AAGVIQSPRHLIKEKRETATLKCYPIPRHDTVYWYQQGPGQDPQFLISFYEKMQSDKGSIPDRFSAQQFSDYHSELNMSSLELGDSALYFCASSRRQSGNSYNSPLHFGNGTRLTVT.

This clone was observed a few times. The same CDR3 can be traced to other DNA sequences in this sample. CDR3 in DNA: TGTGCCAGCAGTTCCGGTTCCACTGAAGCTTTCTTT. This encodes CASSSGSTEAFF. The rearrangement joins TRBV28 to TRBJ1-1; D is uncertain. Germline V gene sequence: CDR1 MDHEN, CDR2 SYDVKM. This CDR3 is 12 amino acids long. V lost 4 bases and J 4 bases, leaving 7 bases between the germline ends.

This clone was seen a few times. The V gene is TRBV6-6, the J gene TRBJ2-5, with a possible D match to TRBD1 (5 bases). V lost 6 bases, J lost 5 bases, and 19 bases lay in between. This CDR3 has 15 residues. The germline V gene has CDR1 MNHNY and CDR2 SVGAGI (reference sequence). This CDR3 is CASRISPDSLETQYF. Written as DNA, the CDR3 is TGTGCCAGCAGGATAAGCCCTGACAGTTTGGAGACCCAGTACTTC.

The sample holds a few counts of this clone. This chain uses TRBV5-1 with TRBJ2-3; 15 bases align to TRBD2. The CDR3 length is 16 residues. Germline values: CDR1 SGHRS, CDR2 YFSETQ. V trimming: 5 bases; J trimming: 1 base; junction bases outside the gene matches: 2. CDR3 sequence (DNA): TGCGCCAGCAGAAGGACTAGCGGGAGGGGCACAGATACGCAGTATTTT. Residues: CASRRTSGRGTDTQYF.

The chain combines TRBV9 with TRBJ2-3, with 9 bases fitting TRBD2. CDR1 and CDR2 from the germline V gene are SGDLS and YYNGEE. Trimming at V came to 4 bases and at J to 1 base, leaving 7 bases not matched to a gene. The CDR3 length is 16 residues. In DNA, the CDR3 is TGTGCCAGCAGCTCCGCGCGGACTAGCGGCACAGATACGCAGTATTTT. Translating gives CASSSARTSGTDTQYF.

This clone has more than one count but fewer than ten. The chain combines TRBV10-3 with TRBJ2-3, with 8 bases aligning to TRBD1. The CDR3 loop spans 15 amino acids. Germline values: CDR1 ENHRY, CDR2 SYGVKD. V gave up 4 bases and J gave up 2 bases; unmatched junction bases: 5. CDR3 protein: CAISGSTGVTDTQYF. The CDR3 DNA reads as TGTGCCATCAGTGGGTCGACAGGGGTCACAGATACGCAGTATTTT.

V and J are TRBV30 and TRBJ2-7, with a tentative D call TRBD2 (6 bases). Per germline, CDR1 GTSNPN and CDR2 SVGIG (reference sequence). V was cut by 7 bases and J by 2 bases, with 18 bases left in between. CDR3 length: 14 residues. CDR3 sequence reads: CASRQEGTTYEQYF. In DNA form, the CDR3 reads TGTGCCTCTAGGCAGGAGGGAACAACCTACGAGCAGTACTTC. The full variable domain, with the rest looked up from reference TRBV30 and TRBJ2-7, is SQTIHQWPATLVQPVGSPLSLECTVEGTSNPNLYWYRQAAGRGLQLLFYSVGIGQISSEVPQNLSASRPQDRQFILSSKKLLLSDSGFYLCASRQEGTTYEQYFGPGTRLTVT.

This clone has a count of ten or more. This sequence joins TRBV14 and TRBJ1-2; 7 bases align to TRBD1. Germline CDR1 SGHDN, CDR2 FVKESK. Trimming removed 3 bases from V and 4 bases from J; junction bases left unmatched: 8. The CDR3 runs 15 residues. CDR3 protein: CASSHGTGTAYGYTF. CDR3 in DNA: TGTGCCAGCAGCCACGGAACCGGGACAGCCTATGGCTACACCTTC.

CDR3 nucleotide sequence: TGTGCCAGCAGCTTAAGGGGGGGAGAGGGTGAAGCTTTCTTT. This codes for CASSLRGGEGEAFF. This sequence joins TRBV7-3 and TRBJ1-1; maybe TRBD1 (5 bases). Trimming removed 1 base from V and 7 bases from J, with 13 bases in between. There are 14 residues in the CDR3. The V gene's germline CDR1 is SGHTA and CDR2 FQGTGA.

The chain links TRBV7-2 to TRBJ1-2, with TRBD1 as a possible D gene (5 bases). The CDR3 is 14 amino acids. Trimming took off 7 bases at V and 3 bases at J, with 15 bases between the two ends. CDR1 and CDR2 from the germline V gene are SGHTA and FQGNSA. CDR3 sequence: CASTFGTGDYGYTF. For the CDR3, the DNA is TGTGCCAGCACCTTCGGGACGGGAGACTATGGCTACACCTTC.

This clone was observed a handful of times. CDR3 DNA sequence: TGTGCCAGCAGAAAGGCGGGGGGGAACACTGAAGCTTTCTTT. Its protein is CASRKAGGNTEAFF. This rearrangement joins TRBV6-6 to TRBJ1-1; perhaps TRBD1 as D (5 bases). This CDR3 contains 14 residues. Germline V CDR1 and CDR2: MNHNY, SVGAGI (reference sequence). V gave up 6 bases and J gave up 1 base, with 12 bases separating them.

The chain has TRBV30 and TRBJ2-7; TRBD1 might be the D (6 bases). With 2 bases removed from V and 3 bases from J, the gap between germline ends came to 8 bases. Germline V gene sequence: CDR1 GTSNPN, CDR2 SVGIG (reference sequence). The length of the CDR3 is 12 residues. In DNA, the CDR3 is TGTGCCTGGAGTCTGACAGGCTACGAGCAGTACTTC. This encodes CAWSLTGYEQYF.

This clone has more than one count but fewer than ten. The chain is built from TRBV7-9 and TRBJ1-5, with D possibly TRBD1 on 6 matching bases. This CDR3 comprises 13 residues. The germline V gene encodes CDR1 SEHNR and CDR2 FQNEAQ (reference sequence). Between the trimmed V and J ends, which lost 5 bases and 5 bases, there was a span of 10 bases. The CDR3 DNA reads TGTGCCAGCAGCGCACAGGGTGATCAGCCCCAGCATTTT. This encodes CASSAQGDQPQHF.

This clone was detected a few times. J is TRBJ2-5 and V is TRBV7-9; unclear D gene. The end of the DNA is better explained by TRBJ2-7, so the J call may be wrong. CDR3 length equals 12 residues. The germline V gene encodes CDR1 SEHNR and CDR2 FQNEAQ (reference sequence). CDR3 DNA: TGTGCCAGCAGCTTAAATCTCTACGAGCAGTACTTC. Encoded protein: CASSLNLYEQYF.

This clone was seen repeatedly, ten times or more. The chain joins TRBV21-1 to TRBJ2-1; the table's D call, TRBD2, was not checked against the DNA. TRBV21-1 is tagged as a pseudogene. The CDR3 has 14 residues. CDR3 loop: CASKKRGRINEQFF. In DNA form, the CDR3 reads TGTGCCAGCAAGAAGCGGGGGAGGATCAATGAGCAGTTCTTC.

A remark on this clone: The sample contains more than one DNA sequence encoding this CDR3. The chain employs TRBV29-1 and TRBJ1-1; D remains unclear. The CDR3 spans 12 residues. Trimming removed 4 bases from V and 0 bases from J, with 6 bases in between. The V gene's germline CDR1 is SQVTM and CDR2 ANQGSEA. The CDR3 region is CSVGQMNTEAFF. CDR3 DNA: TGCAGCGTTGGACAAATGAACACTGAAGCTTTCTTT.

The CDR3 DNA sequence: TGTGCCAGCAGCCAAGACTGGAGTGGGAATGAAAAACTGTTTTTT. It specifies CASSQDWSGNEKLFF. J is TRBJ1-4 and V is TRBV14; D not certain. This CDR3 has 15 amino acids. Looked up from germline, CDR1 is SGHDN and CDR2 is FVKESK. V shed 0 bases and J shed 5 bases, with 10 bases lying between them.

The V call is TRBV7-2, the J call TRBJ2-3; possibly TRBD2 for D (6 bases). Between the trimmed V and J ends, which lost 5 bases and 10 bases, there was a span of 13 bases. Germline V gene data show CDR1 as SGHTA and CDR2 as FQGNSA. This CDR3 has 12 residues. CDR3 DNA sequence: TGTGCCAGCAGCCCCGGGACGGGGGCGCAGTATTTT. Protein sequence: CASSPGTGAQYF. Complete variable domain (other parts from reference TRBV7-2 and TRBJ2-3): GAGVSQSPSNKVTEKGKDVELRCDPISGHTALYWYRQSLGQGLEFLIYFQGNSAPDKSGLPSDRFSAERTGGSVSTLTIQRTQQEDSAVYLCASSPGTGAQYFGPGTRLTVL.

The chain recombines TRBV2 with TRBJ2-6; 7 bases line up with TRBD2. The germline CDR1 and CDR2 sequences are SNHLY and FYNNEI. CDR3 length: 15 amino acids. V was pared by 3 bases and J by 3 bases, with 2 bases of the junction left unmatched. In nucleotides, the CDR3 is TGTGCCAGCAGTGAGGGGAGGGTTGGGGCCAACGTCCTGACTTTC. Amino acids: CASSEGRVGANVLTF.

This clone was recorded a few times. The gene calls are TRBV4-1 and TRBJ2-2, with 11 bases lining up with TRBD2. The CDR3 runs to 20 residues. Germline V CDR1 and CDR2: MGHRA, YSYEKL. Trimming cost V 4 bases and J 6 bases; bases outside gene matches: 19. The CDR3 spells CASSRPGGTSGPSMAGELFF. Written as DNA, the CDR3 is TGCGCCAGCAGCCGCCCGGGCGGGACTAGCGGTCCGAGTATGGCCGGGGAGCTGTTTTTT.

This clone was picked up a small number of times. The genes are TRBV11-3 and TRBJ2-1; TRBD2 agrees at 7 bases. CDR1 is SGHNT and CDR2 is YENEEA in the germline V gene. V shed 3 bases and J 3 bases; nucleotides not matched to a gene: 5. The CDR3 sequence is 15 residues long. The CDR3 DNA reads TGTGCCAGCAGCTTGGTAGCGGGCCTCTACAATGAGCAGTTCTTC. Its protein product is CASSLVAGLYNEQFF.

The chain recombines TRBV9 with TRBJ2-7, with D uncertain. The CDR3 loop spans 15 amino acids. The V and J ends lost 3 bases and 5 bases respectively, with 18 bases between them. CDR1 is SGDLS, CDR2 YYNGEE, per germline. The CDR3 loop is CASSGPEERFNEQYF. DNA for the CDR3: TGTGCCAGCAGCGGCCCCGAAGAGAGGTTCAACGAGCAGTACTTC.